Listed below are T cell receptor beta chains from one sample, sequenced in a study of cytomegalovirus exposure and HLA in healthy donors. TCRdb's table, derived via immunoSEQ multiplex PCR, lists solely in-frame clones and lacks some. This sample carries approximately 90,000 clones, 85% of them seen once, and the ten largest clones take 7.4%. The sample comprised PBMCs. These receptors were taken from a man aged 40-49 years in good health and CMV-seropositive. CDR3s include the opening cysteine and the closing phenylalanine or tryptophan. The D gene is left open where the match is weak. Clone size is shown for a subset of rows, as once, few, many or a class of expanded clone.

TRBV5-1	TRBJ2-5	.	.	TGCGCCAGCAGCTTGTACGACGGAGGTGGGGGGAGCCAGTACTTC	CASSLYDGGGGSQYF
TRBV19	TRBJ2-1	.	.	TGTGCCAGTAGTGGATTTGGGGCAGTCTACAATGAGCAGTTCTTC	CASSGFGAVYNEQFF
TRBV5-1	TRBJ1-1	TRBD1	.	TGCGCCAGCAGCCCCGGGACAGGTGGGACTGAAGCTTTCTTT	CASSPGTGGTEAFF
TRBV7-2	TRBJ1-4	.	.	TGTGCCAGCAGCTCTAGAATAACTAATGAAAAACTGTTTTTT	CASSSRITNEKLFF
TRBV7-3	TRBJ1-2	TRBD1	.	TGTGCCAGCAGTCCAAAGGGGGCCGGCTATGGCTACACCTTC	CASSPKGAGYGYTF
TRBV9	TRBJ1-6	.	few	TGTGCCAGCAGCCGAGGGGGAGAGGGTTCACCCCTCCACTTT	CASSRGGEGSPLHF
TRBV19	TRBJ2-7	.	.	TGTGCCAGTAGTGGGACTGGCCTCTACGAGCAGTACTTC	CASSGTGLYEQYF
TRBV6-5	TRBJ2-7	TRBD1	.	TGTGCCAGCATTACCGGGACAGGCCGCGAGCAGTACTTC	CASITGTGREQYF
TRBV6-6	TRBJ1-5	TRBD1	.	TGTGCCAGCAGTGGGGGGACAGGGGGCAATCAGCCCCAGCATTTT	CASSGGTGGNQPQHF
TRBV10-3	TRBJ2-7	TRBD1	.	TGTGCCATAAAAAAGGACAGGACCTCCTACGAGCAGTACTTC	CAIKKDRTSYEQYF
TRBV19	TRBJ1-5	TRBD1	once	TGTGCCAGTAGTACTCGACAGGGGACGGTCAATCAGCCCCAGCATTTT	CASSTRQGTVNQPQHF
TRBV5-1	TRBJ1-1	.	.	TGCGCCAGCAGCTTGGGTTTACAGGGAAGTGCCTTGAACACTGAAGCTTTCTTT	CASSLGLQGSALNTEAFF
TRBV27	TRBJ2-1	TRBD1	.	TGTGCCAGCGGGGGACAGGGCCAAGAGTTCTTC	CASGGQGQEFF
TRBV25-1	TRBJ2-6	.	.	TGTGCCAGCAGTGGCAGCTCTGGGGCCAACGTCCTGACTTTC	CASSGSSGANVLTF
TRBV7-2	TRBJ2-1	.	.	TGTGCCAGCAGCTTAGGGGGCCCAGCTGAGCAGTTCTTC	CASSLGGPAEQFF
TRBV7-2	TRBJ2-3	TRBD2	.	TGTGCCAGCAGCTCGCCCGGGACTAGCGGGAGGACCACAGATACGCAGTATTTT	CASSSPGTSGRTTDTQYF
TRBV2	TRBJ1-1	TRBD1	.	TGTGCCAGCAGTGGACTAGACAGGGGAGACACTGAAGCTTTCTTT	CASSGLDRGDTEAFF
TRBV4-1	TRBJ1-2	TRBD1	.	TGCGCCAGCAGCCAAGGGACAGGTGGGAGGAATGGCTACACCTTC	CASSQGTGGRNGYTF
TRBV28	TRBJ2-4	.	.	TGTGCCAGCAGACGGGTTTTAGGCATTCAGTACTTC	CASRRVLGIQYF
TRBV19	TRBJ1-1	.	.	TGTGCCAGTAGTACGCAGGGCATTGAAGCTTTCTTT	CASSTQGIEAFF